This TCR beta chain stems from a study of blood T cells in healthy people across ages. With 4 bases removed from V and 0 bases from J, the gap between germline ends came to 13 bases. The CDR3 has 15 amino acids. From germline, CDR1 is SGHDN and CDR2 FVKESK. Study-level points and caveats: More naive CD4+ cells and higher diversity were found in long-lived than in aged donors. Strongly correlated with naive T cell percentage was TCR beta diversity.

About this clonotype itself: Its specificity is unknown.

A J-beta primer mix and a sample-barcoded 5' primer were used in a second PCR of about 7 to 12 cycles. TCRdb independently ran MiXCR on the 5' RACE reads; one entry per CDR3 protein. The sample includes approximately 1.5 million distinct CDR3 sequences, roughly two fifths of them seen just once. The chain joins TRBV14 to TRBJ2-7, with D perhaps given as TRBD1 or TRBD2 (6 bases each). The receptor's source is a young woman in good health. Source material: blood. The CDR3 region has the DNA TGTGCCAGCAGCCCGCGGGACACGATCTCCTACGAGCAGTACTTC. Translated: CASSPRDTISYEQYF.